This entry concerns a single T cell receptor beta chain. Its target is unknown. The sample is drawn from a study of shared clonotypes between healthy human individuals. Study-wide background: Per donor, CD8 memory used one plate, CD8 naive used two, CD4 memory used three and CD4 naive used three. Study-level findings and limits: Generally, estimated richness proved larger in naive subsets than it did in memory subsets. Clonotype sharing among the donors was expected to vary with sequencing depth.

The assay was immunoSEQ multiplex PCR, and TCRdb's table has in-frame clones only and misses some. This sample has a few million clones; around nine tenths occur once, and the top ten carry roughly 0.15%. Germline CDR1 MGHRA, CDR2 YSYEKL. Germline trimming cut 2 bases from V and 0 bases from J; bases unmatched to any gene: 11. The CDR3 spans 19 residues. The clonotype comes from a man aged 18 to 30 in good health. The rearrangement joins TRBV4-1 to TRBJ2-3, with TRBD2 matching 10 bases. Sequencing was carried out using naive CD4+ T cells sorted from blood. Indicated subset: CD45RA+ positively selected. The CDR3 DNA reads TGCGCCAGCAGCCAACGCGTTTTAGCGGGGGGAACTAGCACAGATACGCAGTATTTT. Its protein is CASSQRVLAGGTSTDTQYF.